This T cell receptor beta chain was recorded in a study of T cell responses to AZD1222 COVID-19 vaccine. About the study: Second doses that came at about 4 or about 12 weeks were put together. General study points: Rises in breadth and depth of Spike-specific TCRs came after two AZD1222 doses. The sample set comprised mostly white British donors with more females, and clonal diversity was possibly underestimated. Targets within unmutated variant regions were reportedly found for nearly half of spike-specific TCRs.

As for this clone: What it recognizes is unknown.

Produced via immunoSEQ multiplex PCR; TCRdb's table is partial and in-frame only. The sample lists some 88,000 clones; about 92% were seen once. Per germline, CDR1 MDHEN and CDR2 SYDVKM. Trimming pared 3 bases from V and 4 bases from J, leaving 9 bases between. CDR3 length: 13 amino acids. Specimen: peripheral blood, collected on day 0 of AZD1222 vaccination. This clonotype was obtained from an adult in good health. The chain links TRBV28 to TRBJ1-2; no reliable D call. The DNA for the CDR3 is TGTGCCAGCAGTTTCGACGGAGTCTATGGCTACACCTTC. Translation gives CASSFDGVYGYTF.